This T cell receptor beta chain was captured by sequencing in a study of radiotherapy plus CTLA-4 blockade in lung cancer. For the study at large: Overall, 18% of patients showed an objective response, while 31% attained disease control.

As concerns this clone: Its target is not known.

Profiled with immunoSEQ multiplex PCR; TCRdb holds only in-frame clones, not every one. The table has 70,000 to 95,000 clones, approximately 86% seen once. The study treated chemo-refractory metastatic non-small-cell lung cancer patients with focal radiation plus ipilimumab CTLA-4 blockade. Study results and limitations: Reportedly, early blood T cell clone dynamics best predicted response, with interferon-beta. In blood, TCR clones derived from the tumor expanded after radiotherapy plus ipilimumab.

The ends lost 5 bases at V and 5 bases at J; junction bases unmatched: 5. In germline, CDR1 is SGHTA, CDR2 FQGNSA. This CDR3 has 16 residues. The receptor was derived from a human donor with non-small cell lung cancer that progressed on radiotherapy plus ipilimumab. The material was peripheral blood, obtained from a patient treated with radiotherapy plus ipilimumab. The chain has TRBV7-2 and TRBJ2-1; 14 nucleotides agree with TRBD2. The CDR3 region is CASSPRGLAGDNEQFF. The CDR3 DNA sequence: TGTGCCAGCAGCCCGAGGGGACTAGCGGGAGACAATGAGCAGTTCTTC.